This T cell receptor (beta chain) was documented in a study of shared clonotypes between healthy human individuals. Turning to the study itself: Each donor's CD4 naive and CD4 memory cells filled three plates apiece, CD8 naive two, and CD8 memory one.

Memory CD4+ cells were the fraction left after CD45RA+ naive selection. The repertoire was sequenced with immunoSEQ multiplex PCR; TCRdb's copy has only in-frame clones and lacks some. This sample has approximately 2.3 million clones, with about 92% found just once. General study results and limits: Naive subsets, compared against memory subsets, generally had larger estimated richness values.

About this clone: Its target is not known.

Sample: naive CD4+ T cells from PBMCs. Subset of the sample: CD45RA+ positively selected. This receptor was taken from a man between 18 and 29 years old in good health. Some clones in this sample may be carry-over from other donors' samples.

CDR3 nucleotides: TGTGCCAGCAGCACCGGGAGGGGCGAGCAGTACTTC. It yields the protein CASSTGRGEQYF. The rearrangement joins TRBV9 to TRBJ2-7, with 8 bases fitting TRBD2. The V segment lost 4 bases and the J segment 6 bases; nucleotides outside the gene matches: 3. This CDR3 contains 12 residues. Germline V gene lookup returns CDR1 SGDLS and CDR2 YYNGEE.